A selection of T cell receptor beta chains follows, all from one sample in a study of blood T cell repertoires in COVID-19. Method: immunoSEQ multiplex PCR; TCRdb's copy keeps in-frame clones and lacks some. The table shows fewer than 250,000 clones, with approximately 90% occurring only once. The sample taken for sequencing was peripheral blood. These receptors all come from a man aged 55 to 69 with COVID-19, enrolled during active disease. Both conserved end residues are part of each CDR3. D genes are given only for firm matches. Where a row states a size, it is once, few, many or the class of an expanded clone; other rows omit it.

clone_size	v_call	d_call	j_call	cdr3_nt	cdr3_aa
-	TRBV7-9	-	TRBJ2-3	TGTGCCAGCAGCCGTTCCGGGTCCACAGATACGCAGTATTTT	CASSRSGSTDTQYF
-	TRBV10-3	TRBD1	TRBJ1-6	TGTGCCATCAGATGGGGGACAGAAGCAAATTCACCCCTCCACTTT	CAIRWGTEANSPLHF
-	TRBV19	TRBD2	TRBJ2-1	TGTGCCAGTAGTATGGGACTAGCGGGAGGAAATCCGAGCTCCTACAATGAGCAGTTCTTC	CASSMGLAGGNPSSYNEQFF
-	TRBV19	-	TRBJ2-3	TGTGCCAGTAGCCCGACTAGCACAGATACGCAGTATTTT	CASSPTSTDTQYF
-	TRBV7-7	-	TRBJ1-3	TGTGCTAGCAGCTTAGCGCATCGGGTACTCGGAAACACCATATATTTT	CASSLAHRVLGNTIYF
-	TRBV18	-	TRBJ2-3	TGTGCCAGCCATACGGGACGGAGGGCGCCCACAGATACGCAGTATTTT	CASHTGRRAPTDTQYF
-	TRBV6-2/TRBV6-3	-	TRBJ2-2	TGTGCCAGCAGCCATGCGGCAAGGGGGAACACCGGGGAGCTGTTTTTT	CASSHAARGNTGELFF
-	TRBV7-6	TRBD2	TRBJ2-3	TGTGCCAGCAGCCAGCGTTCGACTAGCGCAACAGATACGCAGTATTTT	CASSQRSTSATDTQYF
-	TRBV11-1	-	TRBJ2-2	TGTGCCAGCAGCTTAAATGGGGCTGACGGGGAGCTGTTTTTT	CASSLNGADGELFF
-	TRBV19	TRBD1	TRBJ1-6	TGTGCCGTCACAGGGGCTGCCCAGGATTCACCCCTCCACTTT	CAVTGAAQDSPLHF
few	TRBV30	TRBD1	TRBJ1-1	TGTGCCTGGAAGGGGGCCTTGATAATGAACACTGAAGCTTTCTTT	CAWKGALIMNTEAFF
-	TRBV4-1	-	TRBJ1-1	TGCGCCAGCAGCTCGGGGTTGGGAACGAACACTGAAGCTTTCTTT	CASSSGLGTNTEAFF
-	TRBV6-5	-	TRBJ1-2	TGTGCCAGCAACCAAGGGGCGGACCCCGACTATGGCTACACCTTC	CASNQGADPDYGYTF
-	TRBV2	TRBD1	TRBJ2-7	TGTGCCAGCAGGACGACAGGGGGGGAGCAGTACTTC	CASRTTGGEQYF
-	TRBV9	TRBD2	TRBJ2-5	TGTGCCAGCAGCGTAGAGCCTAGCGGGGGATTCCAAGAGACCCAGTACTTC	CASSVEPSGGFQETQYF